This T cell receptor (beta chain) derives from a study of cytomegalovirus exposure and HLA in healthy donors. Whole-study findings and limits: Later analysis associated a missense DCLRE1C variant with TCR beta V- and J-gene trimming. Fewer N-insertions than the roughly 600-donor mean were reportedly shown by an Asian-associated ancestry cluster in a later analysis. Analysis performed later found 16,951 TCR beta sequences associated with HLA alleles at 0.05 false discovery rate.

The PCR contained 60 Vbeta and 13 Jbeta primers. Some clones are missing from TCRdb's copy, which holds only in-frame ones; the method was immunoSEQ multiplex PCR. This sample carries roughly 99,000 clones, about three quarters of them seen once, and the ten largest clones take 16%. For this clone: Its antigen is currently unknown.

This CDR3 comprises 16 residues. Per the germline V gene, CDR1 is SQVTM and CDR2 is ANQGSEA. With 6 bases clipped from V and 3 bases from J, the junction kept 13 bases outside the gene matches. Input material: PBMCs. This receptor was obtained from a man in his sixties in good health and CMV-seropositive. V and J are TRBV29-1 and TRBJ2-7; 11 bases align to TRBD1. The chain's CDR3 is CSVLRAGGQGVYEQYF. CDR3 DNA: TGCAGCGTCCTCCGGGCGGGGGGACAGGGGGTCTACGAGCAGTACTTC.